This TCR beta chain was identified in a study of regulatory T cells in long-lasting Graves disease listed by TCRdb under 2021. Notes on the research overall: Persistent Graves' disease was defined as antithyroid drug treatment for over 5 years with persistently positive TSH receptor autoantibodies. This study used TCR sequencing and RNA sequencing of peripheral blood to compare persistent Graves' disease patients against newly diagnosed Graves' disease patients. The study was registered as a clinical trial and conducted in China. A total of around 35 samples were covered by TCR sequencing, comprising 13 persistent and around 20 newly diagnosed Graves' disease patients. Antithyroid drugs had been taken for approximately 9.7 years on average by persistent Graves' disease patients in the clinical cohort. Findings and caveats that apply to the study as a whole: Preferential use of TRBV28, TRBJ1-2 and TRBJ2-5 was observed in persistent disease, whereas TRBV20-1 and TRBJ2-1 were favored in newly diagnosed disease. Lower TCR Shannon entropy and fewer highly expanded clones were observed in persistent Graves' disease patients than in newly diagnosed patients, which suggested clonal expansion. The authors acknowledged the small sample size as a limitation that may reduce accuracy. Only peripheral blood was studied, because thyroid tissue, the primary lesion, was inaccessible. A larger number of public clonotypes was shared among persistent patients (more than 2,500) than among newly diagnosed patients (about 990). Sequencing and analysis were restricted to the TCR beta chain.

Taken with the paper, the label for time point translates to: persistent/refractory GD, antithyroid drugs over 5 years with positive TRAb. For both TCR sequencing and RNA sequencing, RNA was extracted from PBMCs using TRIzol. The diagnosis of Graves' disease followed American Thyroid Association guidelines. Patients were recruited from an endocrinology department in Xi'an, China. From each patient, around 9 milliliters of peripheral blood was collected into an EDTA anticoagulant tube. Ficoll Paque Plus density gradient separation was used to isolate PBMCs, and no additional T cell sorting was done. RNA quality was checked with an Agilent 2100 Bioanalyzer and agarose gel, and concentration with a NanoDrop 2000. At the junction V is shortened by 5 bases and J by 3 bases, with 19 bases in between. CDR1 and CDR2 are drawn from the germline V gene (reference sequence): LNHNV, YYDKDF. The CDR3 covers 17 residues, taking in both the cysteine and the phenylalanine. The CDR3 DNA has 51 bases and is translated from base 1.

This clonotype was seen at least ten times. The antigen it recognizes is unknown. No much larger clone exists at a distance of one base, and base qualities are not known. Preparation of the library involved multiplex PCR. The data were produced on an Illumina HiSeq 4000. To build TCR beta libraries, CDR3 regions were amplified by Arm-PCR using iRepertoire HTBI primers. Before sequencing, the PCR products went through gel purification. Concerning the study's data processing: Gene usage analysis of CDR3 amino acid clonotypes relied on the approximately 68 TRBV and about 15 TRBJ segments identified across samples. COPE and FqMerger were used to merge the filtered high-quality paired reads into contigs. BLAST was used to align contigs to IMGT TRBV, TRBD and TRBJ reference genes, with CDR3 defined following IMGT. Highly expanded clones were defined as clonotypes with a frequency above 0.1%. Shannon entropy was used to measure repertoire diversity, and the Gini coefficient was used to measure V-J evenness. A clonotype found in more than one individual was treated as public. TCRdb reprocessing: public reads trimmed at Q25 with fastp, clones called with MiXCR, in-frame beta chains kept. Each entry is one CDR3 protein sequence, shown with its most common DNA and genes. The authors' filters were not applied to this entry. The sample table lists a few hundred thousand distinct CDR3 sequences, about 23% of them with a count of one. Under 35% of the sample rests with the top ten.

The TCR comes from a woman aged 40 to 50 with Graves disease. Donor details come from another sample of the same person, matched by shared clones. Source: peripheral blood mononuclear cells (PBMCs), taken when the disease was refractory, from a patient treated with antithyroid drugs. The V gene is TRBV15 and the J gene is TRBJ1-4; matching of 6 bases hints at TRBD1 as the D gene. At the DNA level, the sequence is TGTGCCACCAGCTCCCGGGACACCGACTGGGCTAATGAAAAACTGTTTTTT. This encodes CATSSRDTDWANEKLFF.